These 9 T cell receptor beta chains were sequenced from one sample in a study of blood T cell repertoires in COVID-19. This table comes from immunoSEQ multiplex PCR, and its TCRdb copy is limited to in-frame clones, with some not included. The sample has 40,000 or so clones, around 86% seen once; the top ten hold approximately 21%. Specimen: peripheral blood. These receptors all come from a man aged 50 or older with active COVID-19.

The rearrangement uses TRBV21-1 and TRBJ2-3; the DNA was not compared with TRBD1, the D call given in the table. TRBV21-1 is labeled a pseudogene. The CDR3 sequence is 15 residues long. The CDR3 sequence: CASSKGQVKSKAQYF. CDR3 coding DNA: TGTGCCAGCAGCAAAGGACAGGTAAAAAGTAAGGCGCAGTATTTT.

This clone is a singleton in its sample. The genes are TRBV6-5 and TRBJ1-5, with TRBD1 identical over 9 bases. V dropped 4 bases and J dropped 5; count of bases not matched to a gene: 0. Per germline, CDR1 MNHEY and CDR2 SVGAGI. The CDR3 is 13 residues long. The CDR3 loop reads CASSWDRDQPQHF. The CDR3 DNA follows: TGTGCCAGCAGTTGGGACAGGGATCAGCCCCAGCATTTT.

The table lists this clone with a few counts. CDR3 sequence (DNA): TGCGCCAGCAGCGCAGGGCCAGGGGCTAACTATGGCTACACCTTC. The encoded protein is CASSAGPGANYGYTF. V is TRBV4-1 and J is TRBJ1-2, with D maybe TRBD1 (6 bases). The CDR3 totals 15 residues. Germline CDR1 and CDR2: MGHRA and YSYEKL. V was pared by 5 bases and J by 0 bases, with 13 bases between.

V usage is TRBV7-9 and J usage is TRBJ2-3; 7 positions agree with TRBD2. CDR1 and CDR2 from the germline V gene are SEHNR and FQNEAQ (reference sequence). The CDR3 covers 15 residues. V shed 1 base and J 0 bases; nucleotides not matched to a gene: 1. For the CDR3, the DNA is TGTGCCAGCAGCTTAGTTAGCGGGAGCACAGATACGCAGTATTTT. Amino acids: CASSLVSGSTDTQYF.

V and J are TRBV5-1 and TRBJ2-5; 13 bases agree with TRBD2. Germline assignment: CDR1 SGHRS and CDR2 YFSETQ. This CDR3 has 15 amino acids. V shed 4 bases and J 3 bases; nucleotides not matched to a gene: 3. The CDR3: CASSGGTSGEETQYF. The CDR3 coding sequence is TGCGCCAGCAGCGGAGGGACTAGCGGGGAAGAGACCCAGTACTTC.

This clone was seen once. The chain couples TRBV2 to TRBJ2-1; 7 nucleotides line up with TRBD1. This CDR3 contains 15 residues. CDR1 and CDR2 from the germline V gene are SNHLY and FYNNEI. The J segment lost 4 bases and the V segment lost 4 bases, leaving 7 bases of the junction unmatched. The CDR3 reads CASSGVAGGYNEQFF. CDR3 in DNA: TGTGCCAGCAGTGGCGTGGCAGGGGGATACAATGAGCAGTTCTTC.

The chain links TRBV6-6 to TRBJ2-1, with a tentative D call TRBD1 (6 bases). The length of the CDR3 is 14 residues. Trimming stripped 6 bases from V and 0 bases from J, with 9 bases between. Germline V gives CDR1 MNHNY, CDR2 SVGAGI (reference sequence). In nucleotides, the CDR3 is TGTGCCAGCAGCCCGGACAGCTCCTACAATGAGCAGTTCTTC. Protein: CASSPDSSYNEQFF.

DNA of the CDR3: TGTGCCAGCAGTTTCATTCAGTTTGATGAGCAGTTCTTC. Protein: CASSFIQFDEQFF. This sequence joins TRBV6-5 and TRBJ2-1, with no clear D. The CDR3 contains 13 residues. V was pared by 4 bases and J by 8 bases, with 12 bases between. Germline V gives CDR1 MNHEY, CDR2 SVGAGI.

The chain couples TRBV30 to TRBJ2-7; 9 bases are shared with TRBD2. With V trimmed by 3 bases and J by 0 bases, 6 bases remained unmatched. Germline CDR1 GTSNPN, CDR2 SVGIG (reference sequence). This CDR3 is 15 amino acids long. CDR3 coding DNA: TGTGCCTGGAGAGCGTTAGCGGGGGACTCCTACGAGCAGTACTTC. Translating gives CAWRALAGDSYEQYF.